This entry concerns a single T cell receptor (beta chain). Its antigen is undetermined. A second PCR, run for roughly 6 to 11 cycles, used a sample-barcoded 5' primer plus a J-beta primer mix. Each cDNA molecule was tagged by a template-switch adaptor with 12 random nucleotides. TCRdb re-called the 5' RACE reads with MiXCR, one entry per CDR3 protein. The table shows roughly 1,500,000 distinct CDR3 sequences, with around 35% occurring only once. The data originate from a study of blood T cells in healthy people across ages. Study results and caveats: With naive T cell percentage, TCR beta diversity showed a strong correlation.

This sequence was found in a woman aged 25-40 years in good health. The sequenced material came from blood.

DNA for the CDR3: TGCGCCAGCAGACTGAGACAGAGCTCCTACGAGCAGTACTTC. It is translated as CASRLRQSSYEQYF. This chain connects TRBV5-1 to TRBJ2-7; D is perhaps TRBD1 (5 bases). Germline CDR1 SGHRS, CDR2 YFSETQ. V lost 5 bases to trimming and J lost 0 bases, with 12 bases between them. The CDR3 has 14 amino acids.